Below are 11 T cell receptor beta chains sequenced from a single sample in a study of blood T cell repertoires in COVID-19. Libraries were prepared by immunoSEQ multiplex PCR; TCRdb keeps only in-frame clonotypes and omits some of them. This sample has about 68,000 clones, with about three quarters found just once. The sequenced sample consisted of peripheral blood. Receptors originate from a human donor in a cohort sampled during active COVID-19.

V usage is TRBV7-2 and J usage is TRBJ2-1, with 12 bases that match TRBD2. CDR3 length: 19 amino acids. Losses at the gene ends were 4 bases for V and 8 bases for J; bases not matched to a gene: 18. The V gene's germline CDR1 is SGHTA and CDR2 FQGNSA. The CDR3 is CASSSRALLASGGVHEQFF. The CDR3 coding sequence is TGTGCCAGCAGCTCTAGGGCCCTCCTCGCTAGCGGGGGGGTTCATGAGCAGTTCTTC.

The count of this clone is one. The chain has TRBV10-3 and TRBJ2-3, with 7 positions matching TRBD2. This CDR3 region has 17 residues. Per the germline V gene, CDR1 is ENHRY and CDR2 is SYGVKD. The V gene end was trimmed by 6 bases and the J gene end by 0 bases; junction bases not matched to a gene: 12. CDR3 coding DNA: TGTGCCATCAGCCCTAATAGCGGGCCCACTAGCACAGATACGCAGTATTTT. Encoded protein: CAISPNSGPTSTDTQYF.

CDR3 nucleotides: TGTGCCAGCAGGGGACAGGCACGCAGCTACACCTTC. This translates into CASRGQARSYTF. The rearrangement joins TRBV25-1 to TRBJ1-2, with 8 bases identical to TRBD1. V dropped 6 bases and J dropped 9; count of bases not matched to a gene: 6. The CDR3 extends over 12 amino acids. Germline CDR1 is MGHDK and CDR2 is SYGVNS.

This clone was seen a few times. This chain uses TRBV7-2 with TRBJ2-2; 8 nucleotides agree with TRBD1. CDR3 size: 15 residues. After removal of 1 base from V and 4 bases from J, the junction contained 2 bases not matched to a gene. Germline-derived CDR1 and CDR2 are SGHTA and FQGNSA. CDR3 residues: CASSLVTGGTGELFF. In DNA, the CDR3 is TGTGCCAGCAGCTTAGTAACAGGGGGCACCGGGGAGCTGTTTTTT.

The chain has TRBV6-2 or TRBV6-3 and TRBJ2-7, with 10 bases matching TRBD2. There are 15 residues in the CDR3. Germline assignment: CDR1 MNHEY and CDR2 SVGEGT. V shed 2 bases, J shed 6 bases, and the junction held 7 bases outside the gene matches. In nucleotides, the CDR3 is TGTGCCAGCAGTTACGACCTAGCGGGAGCGGGCGAGCAGTACTTC. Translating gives CASSYDLAGAGEQYF.

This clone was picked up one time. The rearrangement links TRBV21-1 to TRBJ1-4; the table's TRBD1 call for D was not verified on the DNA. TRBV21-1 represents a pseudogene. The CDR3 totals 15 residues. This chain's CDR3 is CASSSLQGNNEKLFF. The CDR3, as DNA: TGTGCCAGCAGTTCACTACAGGGGAATAATGAAAAACTGTTTTTT.

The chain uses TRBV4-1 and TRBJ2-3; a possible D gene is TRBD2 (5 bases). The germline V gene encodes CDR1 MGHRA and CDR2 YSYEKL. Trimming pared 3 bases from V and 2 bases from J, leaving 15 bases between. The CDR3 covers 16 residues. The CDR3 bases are TGCGCCAGCAGCCAGAGCTGGGTCGGGAACACAGATACGCAGTATTTT. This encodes CASSQSWVGNTDTQYF.

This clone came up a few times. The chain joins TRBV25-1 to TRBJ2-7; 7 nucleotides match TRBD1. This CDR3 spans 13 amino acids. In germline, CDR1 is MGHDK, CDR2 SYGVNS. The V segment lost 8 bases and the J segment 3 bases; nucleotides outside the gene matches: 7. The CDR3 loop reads CASGPQGVYEQYF. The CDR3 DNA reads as TGTGCCAGCGGTCCGCAGGGGGTCTACGAGCAGTACTTC.

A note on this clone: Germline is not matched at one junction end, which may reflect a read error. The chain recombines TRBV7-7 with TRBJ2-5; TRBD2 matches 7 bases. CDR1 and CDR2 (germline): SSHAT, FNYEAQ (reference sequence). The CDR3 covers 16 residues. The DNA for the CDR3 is TGTGCTAGCAGCTTAGTTGGTAGCGGGCCCCAAGAGACCCAGTACTTC. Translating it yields CASSLVGSGPQETQYF.

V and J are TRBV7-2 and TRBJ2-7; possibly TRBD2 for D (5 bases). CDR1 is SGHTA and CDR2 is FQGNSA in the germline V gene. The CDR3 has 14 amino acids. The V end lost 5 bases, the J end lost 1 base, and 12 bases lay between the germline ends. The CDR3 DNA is TGTGCCAGCAGCCATTCCAGCGGTTCCTACGAGCAGTACTTC. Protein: CASSHSSGSYEQYF.

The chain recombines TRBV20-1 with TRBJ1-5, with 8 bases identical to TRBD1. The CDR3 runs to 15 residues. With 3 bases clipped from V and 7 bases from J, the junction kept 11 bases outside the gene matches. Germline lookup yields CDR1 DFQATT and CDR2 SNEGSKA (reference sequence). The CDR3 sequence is CSASPGQVKGQPQHF. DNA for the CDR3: TGCAGTGCTAGTCCGGGACAGGTGAAAGGGCAGCCCCAGCATTTT.